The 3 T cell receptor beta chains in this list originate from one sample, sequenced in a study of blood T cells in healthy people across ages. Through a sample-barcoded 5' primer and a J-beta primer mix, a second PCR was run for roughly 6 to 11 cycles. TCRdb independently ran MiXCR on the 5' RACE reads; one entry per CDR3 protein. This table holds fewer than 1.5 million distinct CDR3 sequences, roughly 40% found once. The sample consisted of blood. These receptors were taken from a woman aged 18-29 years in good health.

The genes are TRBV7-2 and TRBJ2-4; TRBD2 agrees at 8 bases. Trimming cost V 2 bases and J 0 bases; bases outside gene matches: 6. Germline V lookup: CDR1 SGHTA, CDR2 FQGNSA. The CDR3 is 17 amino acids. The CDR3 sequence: CASSLLGGGAAKNIQYF. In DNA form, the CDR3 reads TGTGCCAGCAGCTTACTCGGGGGGGGGGCAGCCAAAAACATTCAGTACTTC.

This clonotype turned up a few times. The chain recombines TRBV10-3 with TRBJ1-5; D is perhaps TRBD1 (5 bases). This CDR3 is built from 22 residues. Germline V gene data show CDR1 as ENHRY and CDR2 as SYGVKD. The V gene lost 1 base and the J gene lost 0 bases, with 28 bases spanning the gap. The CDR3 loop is CAISEFFPKRLPGNYSNQPQHF. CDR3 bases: TGTGCCATCAGTGAGTTTTTCCCAAAACGGCTTCCAGGGAATTATAGCAATCAGCCCCAGCATTTT.

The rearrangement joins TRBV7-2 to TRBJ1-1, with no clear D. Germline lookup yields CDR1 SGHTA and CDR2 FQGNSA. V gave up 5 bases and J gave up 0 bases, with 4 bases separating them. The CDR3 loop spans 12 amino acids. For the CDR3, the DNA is TGTGCCAGCAGCGCGGTGAACACTGAAGCTTTCTTT. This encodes CASSAVNTEAFF.